Listed below are T cell receptor beta chains from one sample, sequenced in a study of blood T cell repertoires in COVID-19. TCRdb's table, derived via immunoSEQ multiplex PCR, lists solely in-frame clones and lacks some. Among about 82,000 clones listed, around two thirds were seen once. The sequenced sample consisted of peripheral blood. These receptors were obtained from a human donor with acute or convalescent COVID-19. The donor label of this sample is uncertain. The CDR3 runs from the conserved cysteine through the conserved F or W. The D gene is left open where the match is weak. Clone size, where shown, is once, few, many, or a class for clones that have expanded.

V: TRBV5-1; size: once; D: TRBD1; length: 16; J: TRBJ1-4; CDR3: CASSLIGGVSNEKLFF; DNA: TGCGCCAGCAGCTTGATAGGGGGCGTATCTAATGAAAAACTGTTTTTT
V: TRBV18; size: NA; D: NA; length: 13; J: TRBJ2-5; CDR3: CASSPVSGETQYF; DNA: TGTGCCAGCTCACCAGTTAGCGGAGAGACCCAGTACTTC
V: TRBV13; size: NA; D: NA; length: 14; J: TRBJ2-7; CDR3: CASSLGGPSREQYF; DNA: TGTGCCAGCAGCTTAGGGGGGCCCTCCCGCGAGCAGTACTTC
V: TRBV6-4; size: NA; D: TRBD1; length: 19; J: TRBJ1-5; CDR3: CASSDPTGGKSRGNQPQHF; DNA: TGTGCCAGCAGTGACCCCACAGGGGGCAAGTCTAGAGGCAATCAGCCCCAGCATTTT
V: TRBV6-6; size: NA; D: TRBD1; length: 14; J: TRBJ1-5; CDR3: CAHSITGGVQPQHF; DNA: TGTGCCCACAGTATTACAGGGGGCGTTCAGCCCCAGCATTTT
V: TRBV19; size: many; D: TRBD1; length: 15; J: TRBJ1-4; CDR3: CASRRQGQANEKLFF; DNA: TGTGCCAGTAGAAGACAGGGCCAGGCTAATGAAAAACTGTTTTTT
V: TRBV30; size: few; D: NA; length: 13; J: TRBJ1-2; CDR3: CAWSVRTAYGYTF; DNA: TGTGCCTGGAGTGTACGTACAGCCTATGGCTACACCTTC
V: TRBV4-1; size: NA; D: TRBD1; length: 15; J: TRBJ2-7; CDR3: CASSQDWDRVYEQYF; DNA: TGCGCCAGCAGCCAAGACTGGGACAGGGTTTACGAGCAGTACTTC
V: TRBV6-5; size: NA; D: TRBD2; length: 14; J: TRBJ2-1; CDR3: CASSRPGLNNEQFF; DNA: TGTGCCAGCAGTAGACCGGGACTAAACAATGAGCAGTTCTTC
V: TRBV3-1/TRBV3-2; size: few; D: TRBD1; length: 15; J: TRBJ1-1; CDR3: CASSHYDRGQGEAFF; DNA: TGTGCCAGCAGCCACTACGACAGGGGGCAAGGCGAAGCTTTCTTT
V: TRBV2; size: NA; D: TRBD2; length: 15; J: TRBJ2-2; CDR3: CASRGLAGANGELFF; DNA: TGTGCCAGCAGAGGGCTAGCGGGGGCCAACGGGGAGCTGTTTTTT
V: TRBV4-2; size: NA; D: NA; length: 17; J: TRBJ2-1; CDR3: CASSQGGTQSSYNEQFF; DNA: TGTGCCAGCAGCCAAGGTGGTACACAGAGCTCCTACAATGAGCAGTTCTTC
V: TRBV7-3; size: NA; D: TRBD2; length: 16; J: TRBJ2-1; CDR3: CASSLTGRASYNEQFF; DNA: TGTGCCAGCAGCTTAACCGGGAGGGCCTCCTACAATGAGCAGTTCTTC
V: TRBV5-1; size: NA; D: NA; length: 16; J: TRBJ1-4; CDR3: CASSLLGQTTNEKLFF; DNA: TGCGCCAGCAGCTTACTTGGACAGACAACTAATGAAAAACTGTTTTTT
V: TRBV27; size: NA; D: TRBD2; length: 16; J: TRBJ2-1; CDR3: CASSSSGSGRYNEQFF; DNA: TGTGCCAGCAGTTCCTCGGGTAGCGGGAGATACAATGAGCAGTTCTTC
V: TRBV30; size: NA; D: TRBD1; length: 14; J: TRBJ1-2; CDR3: CAWARDSTSYGYTF; DNA: TGTGCCTGGGCCCGGGACAGCACGTCTTATGGCTACACCTTC
V: TRBV4-1; size: NA; D: NA; length: 14; J: TRBJ2-5; CDR3: CASSHASGKETQYF; DNA: TGCGCCAGCAGCCATGCGTCGGGAAAAGAGACCCAGTACTTC
V: TRBV4-2; size: NA; D: NA; length: 16; J: TRBJ1-6; CDR3: CASSQEGGVGSSPLHF; DNA: TGTGCCAGCAGCCAAGAAGGAGGAGTCGGCAGTTCACCCCTCCACTTT
V: TRBV7-2; size: NA; D: TRBD1; length: 17; J: TRBJ2-7; CDR3: CASSLTRGTVSSYEQYF; DNA: TGTGCCAGCAGCCTAACAAGGGGGACAGTGAGCTCCTACGAGCAGTACTTC
V: TRBV2; size: NA; D: TRBD1; length: 15; J: TRBJ2-7; CDR3: CASSGGQGHTYEQYF; DNA: TGTGCCAGCAGTGGGGGACAGGGTCATACCTACGAGCAGTACTTC
V: TRBV5-4; size: NA; D: TRBD1; length: 15; J: TRBJ2-7; CDR3: CASSSRTGGTYEQYF; DNA: TGTGCCAGCAGCTCCAGGACAGGGGGAACCTACGAGCAGTACTTC
V: TRBV5-6; size: NA; D: TRBD1; length: 17; J: TRBJ2-7; CDR3: CASSLYFRDRDTNEQYF; DNA: TGTGCCAGCAGCTTGTATTTTCGGGACAGGGATACTAACGAGCAGTACTTC
V: TRBV7-9; size: NA; D: NA; length: 14; J: TRBJ2-5; CDR3: CASTFTGTQETQYF; DNA: TGTGCCAGCACCTTCACAGGGACCCAAGAGACCCAGTACTTC
V: TRBV2; size: medium-sized; D: NA; length: 11; J: TRBJ2-1; CDR3: CASSVRNEQFF; DNA: TGTGCCAGCAGTGTGAGAAATGAGCAGTTCTTC
V: TRBV15; size: few; D: NA; length: 17; J: TRBJ1-5; CDR3: CATSSGQGGPYNQPQHF; DNA: TGTGCCACCAGCAGCGGGCAGGGAGGGCCTTACAATCAGCCCCAGCATTTT
V: TRBV11-2; size: NA; D: TRBD1; length: 15; J: TRBJ2-3; CDR3: CASSAGQGITDTQYF; DNA: TGTGCCAGCAGCGCTGGACAGGGGATAACAGATACGCAGTATTTT
V: TRBV28; size: NA; D: NA; length: 13; J: TRBJ1-2; CDR3: CASRLTDNYGYTF; DNA: TGTGCCAGCAGGCTGACAGATAACTATGGCTACACCTTC
V: TRBV6-1; size: few; D: NA; length: 16; J: TRBJ2-1; CDR3: CASSGSTSSSYNEQFF; DNA: TGTGCCAGCAGTGGGTCGACTTCAAGCTCCTACAATGAGCAGTTCTTC
V: TRBV6-5; size: once; D: NA; length: 15; J: TRBJ2-4; CDR3: CASGGSGLAKNIQYF; DNA: TGTGCCAGCGGAGGGAGCGGGCTAGCCAAAAACATTCAGTACTTC
V: TRBV7-8; size: NA; D: TRBD1; length: 14; J: TRBJ1-1; CDR3: CASSISGGIAEAFF; DNA: TGTGCCAGCAGCATCTCAGGGGGCATCGCTGAAGCTTTCTTT
V: TRBV19; size: NA; D: TRBD1; length: 14; J: TRBJ2-2; CDR3: CASGQGWNTGELFF; DNA: TGTGCCAGTGGACAGGGGTGGAACACCGGGGAGCTGTTTTTT
V: TRBV2; size: few; D: NA; length: 14; J: TRBJ1-1; CDR3: CASSLQGGDTEAFF; DNA: TGTGCCAGCAGTCTACAGGGTGGGGACACTGAAGCTTTCTTT
V: TRBV28; size: NA; D: TRBD1; length: 14; J: TRBJ2-1; CDR3: CASRDRVSYNEQFF; DNA: TGTGCCAGCCGTGACAGGGTCTCCTACAATGAGCAGTTCTTC
V: TRBV19; size: few; D: NA; length: 18; J: TRBJ1-2; CDR3: CASSISGSGLSLVYGYTF; DNA: TGTGCCAGTAGTATTTCAGGGTCCGGCCTATCTTTGGTCTATGGCTACACCTTC
V: TRBV3-1/TRBV3-2; size: NA; D: NA; length: 15; J: TRBJ2-2; CDR3: CASSRTIVNTGELFF; DNA: TGTGCCAGCAGCAGGACTATCGTGAACACCGGGGAGCTGTTTTTT
V: TRBV12-5; size: NA; D: TRBD1; length: 16; J: TRBJ1-1; CDR3: CASGRRQGSLNTEAFF; DNA: TGTGCTAGTGGTCGAAGACAGGGCTCCCTGAACACTGAAGCTTTCTTT
V: TRBV4-2; size: NA; D: NA; length: 16; J: TRBJ2-1; CDR3: CASSLTSTRSYNEQFF; DNA: TGTGCCAGCAGCCTAACTTCTACGAGGTCCTACAATGAGCAGTTCTTC
V: TRBV5-1; size: once; D: TRBD1; length: 15; J: TRBJ2-7; CDR3: CASSLTGTGSYEQYF; DNA: TGCGCCAGCAGCCTGACAGGGACAGGGTCCTACGAGCAGTACTTC
V: TRBV6-2/TRBV6-3; size: NA; D: NA; length: 14; J: TRBJ2-5; CDR3: CASSYPFVRQTQYF; DNA: TGTGCCAGCAGTTACCCTTTTGTGAGGCAGACCCAGTACTTC
V: TRBV19; size: NA; D: TRBD2; length: 15; J: TRBJ2-5; CDR3: CASSMASGGQGTQYF; DNA: TGTGCCAGTAGTATGGCTAGCGGGGGACAAGGGACCCAGTACTTC
V: TRBV18; size: NA; D: TRBD1; length: 17; J: TRBJ2-1; CDR3: CASSSKGRDSSYNEQFF; DNA: TGTGCCAGCTCCTCGAAGGGCCGGGACAGTTCCTACAATGAGCAGTTCTTC
V: TRBV5-1; size: NA; D: NA; length: 16; J: TRBJ1-3; CDR3: CASSLDGSRSGNTIYF; DNA: TGCGCCAGCAGCTTGGACGGGAGCCGCTCTGGAAACACCATATATTTT